This T cell receptor (beta chain) is from a study of cytomegalovirus exposure and HLA in healthy donors. At the level of the study: Counted in an early data release were approximately 85 million unique TCRs from HLA-typed donors.

Study-wide findings and caveats: Previously analyzed data showed that most TCR beta V segments were productive at a frequency of about 87% or about 30%. Relative to equally common others, HLA-associated TCR beta chains showed greater clonal expansion in a later analysis.

This clone was detected a few times. Its cognate antigen is unknown. V shed 4 bases and J 2 bases; nucleotides not matched to a gene: 6. The V gene's germline CDR1 is SGHVS and CDR2 FQNEAQ. The CDR3 consists of 16 residues. Vbeta (60) and Jbeta (13) primers were used in the PCR. Per the study methods: In a later analysis, of about 80 million unique beta chains, roughly 9.9 million appeared in at least two donors. Sequencing was performed with immunoSEQ multiplex PCR; in TCRdb, only in-frame clones are kept and a portion is missing. Clone size and the V and J calls come from that table; the DNA yielded D and trimming. The sample has 150,000 to 200,000 clones; 68% are singletons.

The chain links TRBV7-8 to TRBJ2-7; 12 nucleotides align to TRBD1. Sequencing was carried out using PBMCs. The receptor's source is a man in his forties or fifties in good health and CMV-seronegative. The DNA of the CDR3 is TGTGCCAGCAGCTCCGGGACAGGGGGCTCAACCTACGAGCAGTACTTC. Amino acids: CASSSGTGGSTYEQYF.